This T cell receptor (beta chain) is drawn from a study of shared T cell receptors in the human thymus. CDR3 length: 14 residues. Germline CDR1 and CDR2: KGHSH and LQKENI. With 4 bases removed from V and 9 bases from J, the gap between germline ends came to 13 bases. Profiled with immunoSEQ multiplex PCR; TCRdb holds only in-frame clones, not every one. This table has 550,000 to 800,000 clones, 80% to 90% appearing once. The table lists this clone with a count of one. This sample also belongs to another study, concerning human thymus T cells. That paper states: Immunologically healthy infants in Finland undergoing congenital heart defect surgery were the donors. Resections that were taken during corrective heart surgery supplied the thymus tissue. Both thymic and peripheral blood repertoires showed apparently biased V and J usage. What related research reported was that thymic repertoires overlapped highly among unrelated individuals.

The sequence came from a girl under two years old with a congenital heart defect. The sequenced material came from thymocytes. V and J are TRBV18 and TRBJ1-6; D is ambiguous. CDR3 sequence: CASSRGSRGSPLHF. CDR3 in DNA: TGTGCCAGCTCACGAGGTTCAAGAGGTTCACCCCTCCACTTT.